This TCR beta chain was sequenced in a study of preoperative IRX-2 immunotherapy in early breast cancer. Germline CDR1 reads SGHDT; CDR2 reads YYEEEE. CDR3 size: 14 residues. With 2 bases removed from V and 1 base from J, the gap between germline ends came to 6 bases. Treatment in this sample: preoperative locoregional IRX-2 cytokine immunotherapy. Preoperative locoregional IRX-2 cytokine immunotherapy was tested in the phase Ib source study. Sequenced by immunoSEQ multiplex PCR; TCRdb stores in-frame clones only, minus some. Of roughly 26,000 clones detected, about 90% appear once; the ten largest clones hold 28%.

The receptor was isolated from a human donor with breast cancer. The sequences come from tumor tissue, collected after IRX-2 immunotherapy. The V and J genes are TRBV5-6 and TRBJ2-2; D not resolved. CDR3 residues: CASSLGQNTGELFF. The CDR3 coding sequence is TGTGCCAGCAGCTTAGGTCAGAACACCGGGGAGCTGTTTTTT.